The subject of this entry is one T cell receptor beta chain. Its target antigen remains unknown. One base away there is no much larger clone; base qualities are not given. The data belong to a study of cytomegalovirus exposure and HLA in healthy donors (dated by TCRdb to the late 2010s). At the level of the whole study: An earlier analysis of approximately 590 of the donors reported approximately 300 Gb of sequence data and approximately 110 million unique TCR beta sequences from 150 million to 200 million T cells. About 280 gigabases of sequencing data and tens of millions of unique TCR sequences were included in an early release covering around 600 HLA-typed donors. Of the 300 to 500 genotyped donors, 81% were placed in the genetic ancestry cluster associated with self-reported Caucasian donors. The study aimed to test whether signatures of past pathogen exposure could be identified by cataloging public T cell receptors. The study profiled the T cell repertoires of 500 to 800 subjects by immunosequencing and related them to cytomegalovirus serostatus. In addition to the first cohort of hundreds of subjects, a separate validation cohort of 130 or so different subjects was used. High-throughput TCR immunosequencing, statistical association of individual TCRs with disease status, and machine learning were combined to predict cytomegalovirus infection status. To study patterns of TCR occurrence, a later analysis re-analyzed previously published TCR beta repertoires from 700 or so donors and added high-resolution HLA genotyping. Rather than using new phenotypic data, the later analysis identified candidate immune exposures from TCR beta sequences and from how often those sequences occurred across donors. To decide whether each TCR beta V gene segment behaved as functional or pseudogenic, an earlier analysis of some 600 of the donors relied on high-throughput TCR beta sequencing. Donor age, sex, ethnicity and CMV serostatus were compiled together with the repertoire data. In a later genetic analysis, genome-wide SNP genotypes for about 55% of the roughly 670 donors were used, and that subset was treated as a discovery cohort. Every discovery cohort repertoire had been produced on one sequencing platform. HLA typing included class I and class II loci at four-digit resolution. Typing coverage differed by locus: A, B, C, DRB1 and DQB1 were typed in roughly 629-630 donors, DQA1 in approximately 520, DPA1 in 600 to 610, and DPB1 in 450 to 480. Four or five DR-DQ haplotypes were handled as single units for association and clustering because linkage in the cohort was strong. Across 398 genotyped donors of the cohort, an average of approximately 240,000 unique TCR beta nucleotide sequences per donor were sequenced, and 15% to 20% of those sequences were non-productive.

The cohort comprised some 680 healthy bone marrow donors. All cohort members were sampled while nominally healthy, although unrecorded immune exposures were likely present. The donor tested CMV seronegative, placing the donor among the roughly 400 seronegative members of the cohort. Each donor provided a peripheral blood sample, and peripheral blood mononuclear cells were used for TCR beta sequencing. Genomic DNA was extracted from the blood cell samples with the Qiagen DNeasy Blood Extraction Kit. Including cysteine and phenylalanine, the CDR3 has 16 amino acids. The retained sequence is limited to the CDR3, 48 bases, with the frame set at the first base. The CDR1 and CDR2 encoded by the germline V gene (reference sequence) are GTSNPN and SVGIG. V is trimmed back by 1 base and J by 2 bases, and the junction contains 7 bases that no gene match accounts for. The investigation overall reported the following: Assigning TCR associations to individual alleles was difficult when HLA alleles, especially DR and DQ, strongly co-occurred. Specific HLA alleles were associated with roughly 17,000 TCR beta sequences at a false discovery rate of 0.05 in a later analysis. Most CMV-associated TCR beta chains appeared to be HLA-restricted in a later analysis, and the HLA associations seemed to be driven largely by CMV exposure. Some IMGT-functional V segments, including TRBV6-2 and TRBV6-3, could not be told apart with the 87-base-pair reads, so those segments were excluded. In vitro tests confirmed that a few of the cytomegalovirus-associated TCR beta chains recognize cytomegalovirus antigens. In the study, around 160 TCR beta chains were listed as associated with cytomegalovirus. The authors suggested that the approach could potentially be generalized to other disease states and immunological phenotypes. A later analysis found that TCR association rates varied across HLA loci, with DRB1 alleles showing the most associated TCRs and HLA-C alleles the fewest. According to a later genetic analysis, donors in an Asian-associated ancestry cluster had fewer N-insertions in productive TCRs than the approximately 650-donor mean. An association between a missense DCLRE1C variant and V-gene and J-gene trimming of TCR beta chains was found in a later genetic analysis and replicated in an independent cohort. Immune exposure information for the cohort was limited to CMV serostatus. A cluster of highly shared sequence variants was judged likely to represent a technical artifact of the sequencing pipeline. Correlated functional status among segregating V segments might be attributable to linkage disequilibrium, but an unknown experimental factor could not be ruled out. In an earlier analysis of 500 to 650 of the donors, most TCR beta V segments appeared in productive rearrangements about 87% or about 30% of the time, broadly matching IMGT annotations. Only TCR beta chains were sequenced in this cohort, and the absence of alpha or paired-chain data limited detectable features. Because HLA typing was missing for some donors at each locus, association tests included only the typed subset. In a later analysis, HLA-associated TCR beta chains showed more clonal expansion and lower generation probabilities than non-associated chains that were equally common. A further reported finding was that TCR beta sequences accurately predicted the HLA-A and HLA-B alleles for most subjects in the first cohort. A later analysis reported that several top co-occurrence clusters appeared linked to parvovirus B19, influenza, CMV and Epstein-Barr virus. While some public TCRs were present in many individuals, most TCR sequences turned up only very rarely across donors. In both the original and validation cohorts, the classifier was reported to diagnose cytomegalovirus status with high specificity and sensitivity. Presence/absence analyses assumed roughly uniform sequencing depth across donors, an assumption that may not hold. Because counts were too low, roughly 18 rarely observed V segments, including chromosome 9 orphons, were left out of the earlier analysis of 500 to 750 of the donors.

The library came from the immunoSEQ multiplex PCR assay. For the multiplex PCR, a mixture combining 60 forward primers for TCR Vbeta segments and 13 reverse primers for TCR Jbeta segments was used. The CDR3 region of rearranged TCR beta genes was amplified from genomic DNA with a multiplex PCR assay. The amplified TCR beta libraries were sequenced on the Illumina HiSeq System as 87-base-pair reads. For the original study's pipeline: A later analysis counted approximately 76 million unique TCR beta chains across the 550 to 700 repertoires, and some 11 million of these chains were shared by at least two donors. To remove PCR and sequencing errors, raw reads were error-corrected and collapsed into unique sequences using a nearest-neighbor algorithm that merged closely related sequences. Alignment of CDR3 sequences to IMGT reference sequences was used to assign V, D and J gene segments. For a sequence to be retained, a match of at least six nucleotides to both a V gene segment and a J gene segment was required. Rearrangements were called productive when the CDR3 lacked stop codons and stayed in frame with V and J; all others were non-productive. Following IMGT convention, CDR3 was defined as the stretch from the second conserved V-encoded cysteine to the conserved J-encoded phenylalanine. The earlier analysis of some 550 of the donors excluded any sequence lacking an unambiguous match to a single V gene segment. An earlier analysis of several hundred of the donors called V segments functional above 56.7% productive rearrangements and segregating when the between-donor standard deviation exceeded 5%. A statistical classification framework was built for diagnosing cytomegalovirus status from the catalog of TCR beta chain sequences. V and J gene assignment, in a later analysis, came from comparing TCR nucleotide sequences with IMGT/GENE-DB human TR gene sequences. In a later analysis, CDR3 sequences and most-parsimonious VDJ recombination scenarios were assigned using the TCRdist pipeline. In a later analysis, each TCR beta chain was defined by its CDR3 amino acid sequence together with its V-gene family, and reads lacking a unique V-gene family were excluded. A later analysis removed several hundred highly shared, low-generation-probability nucleotide sequences to deal with suspected cross-contamination and a sequencing artifact. In a later analysis, a clonal expansion index for each public chain was calculated from normalized within-repertoire ranks of inferred template counts. Generation probabilities in a later analysis came from a VDJ recombination model fitted to out-of-frame rearrangements, and those results were checked against IGoR. In a later analysis, TCR-TCR, TCR-HLA and TCR-CMV co-occurrence was scored with hypergeometric tests, and a repertoire-size bias correction was applied to TCR pairs. In a later analysis, false discovery rates were estimated by permuting HLA or CMV assignments 20 times. In a later analysis, co-occurring TCRs were grouped with DBSCAN, and TCRdist sequence similarity was added when clustering was performed within HLA-allele-positive subsets. Co-occurrence clustering excluded repertoires with fewer than 30,000 or more than 120,000 public chains, plus five with anomalous nucleotide sharing. Drawn from immuneACCESS, this table holds only the in-frame rearrangements with V and J called that TCRdb kept. Clones are partly lost; checked studies trace under half to an unresolved V gene and leave the rest unexplained. That table gives V, J and clone size, and the DNA gave D and trimming. The table for this sample lists roughly 150,000 clones; 60% to 80% of them were counted only once. About 1.8% of the sample is in the top ten clones.

The chain is made from TRBV30 and TRBJ2-7; TRBD2 matches 11 bases in the middle. The sample was PBMCs. The sequence derives from a woman aged 30 to 39 in good health and CMV-seronegative. The nucleotides are TGTGCCTGGAGTGCCCTCTCTAGCGGGGGGCCCTACGAGCAGTACTTC. The resulting protein is CAWSALSSGGPYEQYF.